The entry below describes one TCR beta chain. This record belongs to a study of breast tumors, draining lymph nodes, adjacent tissues. TCRdb passed the multiplex PCR reads through MiXCR, listing each CDR3 protein once. Found here are 50,000 to 75,000 distinct CDR3 sequences, less than 75% of them singletons; the top ten hold 15% to 20%. Trimming took off 5 bases at V and 2 bases at J, with 7 bases between the two ends. The CDR3 is made up of 13 amino acids. In germline, CDR1 is SNHLY, CDR2 FYNNEI. This TCR was recovered from a female donor with breast cancer. Some clones in this sample may be carry-over from other donors' samples. The sequenced material came from breast tumor tissue. The chain employs TRBV2 and TRBJ1-5; D is uncertain. CDR3 sequence: CASSWRGNQPQHF. DNA of the CDR3: TGTGCCAGCAGTTGGAGGGGCAATCAGCCCCAGCATTTT.